This T cell receptor beta chain is from a study of blood T cell repertoires in COVID-19. This CDR3 is built from 19 residues. V dropped 5 bases and J dropped 1; count of bases not matched to a gene: 9. Germline loops: CDR1 SGHAT, CDR2 FQNNGV. The method was immunoSEQ multiplex PCR; TCRdb's version includes in-frame clones alone and lacks a portion of them. The sample records tens of thousands of clones, about four fifths being singletons. The sequence was collected from a human donor in a cohort sampled during active COVID-19. V is TRBV11-2 and J is TRBJ2-2; 14 nucleotides agree with TRBD2. Sequences were obtained from peripheral blood. CDR3 loop: CASSQLRTSGGKNTGELFF. Here the CDR3 DNA reads TGTGCCAGCAGCCAACTTCGGACTAGCGGGGGGAAGAACACCGGGGAGCTGTTTTTT.